This T cell receptor beta chain was captured by sequencing in a study of CD8 T cells in Susac syndrome. After extraction with the RNeasy kit, about 0.5 to 1 ug of the RNA was reverse transcribed using random hexamers. The CDR3 of TCR beta was amplified by immunoSEQ multiplex PCR across 54 Vbeta and 13 Jbeta. MiXCR, applied by TCRdb to the immunoSEQ multiplex PCR reads, yields one record per CDR3 protein. The table lists tens of thousands of distinct CDR3 sequences, over 75% of them singletons. CDR1 and CDR2 (germline): MNHNS, SASEGT. There are 15 residues in the CDR3. Trimming removed 1 base from V and 6 bases from J; junction bases left unmatched: 2. Sequencing of TCR beta covered CD8+ and CD4+ T cells obtained from blood.

The chain recombines TRBV6-1 with TRBJ1-5; 11 positions match TRBD1. Material: CD8+ T cells from PBMCs. This receptor was obtained from a human donor with multiple sclerosis. The CDR3 sequence is CASSEGTGGVQPQHF. The DNA of the CDR3 is TGTGCCAGCAGTGAAGGGACAGGGGGCGTTCAGCCCCAGCATTTT.